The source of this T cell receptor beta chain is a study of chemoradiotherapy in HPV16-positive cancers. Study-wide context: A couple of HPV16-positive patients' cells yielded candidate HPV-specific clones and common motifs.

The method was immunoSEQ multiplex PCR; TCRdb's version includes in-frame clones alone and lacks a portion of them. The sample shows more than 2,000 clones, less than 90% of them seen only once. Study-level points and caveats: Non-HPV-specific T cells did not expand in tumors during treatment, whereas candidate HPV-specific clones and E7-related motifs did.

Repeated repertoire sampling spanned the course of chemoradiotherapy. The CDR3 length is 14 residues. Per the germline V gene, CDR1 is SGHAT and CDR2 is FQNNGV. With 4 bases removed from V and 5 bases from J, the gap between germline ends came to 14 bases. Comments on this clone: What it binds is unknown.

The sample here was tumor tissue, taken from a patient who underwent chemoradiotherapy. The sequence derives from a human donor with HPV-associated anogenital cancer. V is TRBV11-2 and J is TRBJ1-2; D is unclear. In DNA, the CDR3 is TGTGCCAGCAGCTCCGGACGGTTGCCTTATGGCTACACCTTC. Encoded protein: CASSSGRLPYGYTF.